These T cell receptor beta chains were read from a single sample in a study of OX40 agonist ivuxolimab in advanced cancers. Using immunoSEQ multiplex PCR, the repertoire was profiled, and TCRdb retains in-frame clones only, with some absent. The sample has 35,000 to 55,000 clones; around 85% are singletons. The input for sequencing was CD4+ or CD8+ T cells sorted from blood, taken in a trial of the OX40 agonist ivuxolimab. The receptors derive from an adult with an advanced solid tumor such as melanoma, head and neck, liver or kidney cancer. The CDR3 runs from the conserved cysteine through the conserved F or W. The D gene is left open where the match is weak. Clone sizes are given selectively: once, few, many, or a class where the clone is expanded.

length	D	V	J	size	DNA	CDR3
15	NA	TRBV5-5	TRBJ1-5	NA	TGTGCCAGCAGCACCGGACGGGGCGGCAATCAGCCCCAGCATTTT	CASSTGRGGNQPQHF
15	TRBD1	TRBV18	TRBJ2-5	once	TGTGCCAGCTCACCAGCCTCGGGACAGCAAGAGACCCAGTACTTC	CASSPASGQQETQYF
16	NA	TRBV5-6	TRBJ2-1	NA	TGTGCCAGCAGCTTGGCAGCTGGTCGGGTTAGGGATGAGCAGTTCTTC	CASSLAAGRVRDEQFF
15	NA	TRBV7-9	TRBJ2-2	NA	TGTGCCAGCAGCCGTACTCCGGGTTTCTCCGGGGAGCTGTTTTTT	CASSRTPGFSGELFF
14	NA	TRBV18	TRBJ2-3	NA	TGTGCCAGCTCACCAGGGAGCTACACAGATACGCAGTATTTT	CASSPGSYTDTQYF
18	TRBD2	TRBV9	TRBJ2-5	NA	TGTGCCAGCAGCCCCGGGGGACTAGCGGGAGTGGGTGGAGAGACCCAGTACTTC	CASSPGGLAGVGGETQYF
12	NA	TRBV30	TRBJ1-6	NA	TGTGCCTGGGGACAGAATAATTCACCCCTCCACTTT	CAWGQNNSPLHF
15	NA	TRBV2	TRBJ2-7	NA	TGTGCCAGCAGTGAGGATCGGACAGCTTCCTACGAGCAGTACTTC	CASSEDRTASYEQYF
16	NA	TRBV19	TRBJ2-7	NA	TGTGCCAGTAGTACCCCCCGTAGGCACCGTTCGTACGAGCAGTACTTC	CASSTPRRHRSYEQYF
15	NA	TRBV2	TRBJ1-1	NA	TGTGCCAGCAGTCCCCGCGGGGTTACGAACACTGAAGCTTTCTTT	CASSPRGVTNTEAFF
13	NA	TRBV7-3	TRBJ2-7	NA	TGTGCCAGCAGCTTAGGAGCAAGTGGCGAGCAGTACTTC	CASSLGASGEQYF
16	NA	TRBV7-8	TRBJ2-1	once	TGTGCCAGCAGTCTTAGGGTCGGGAGTGCCTACAATGAGCAGTTCTTC	CASSLRVGSAYNEQFF
14	TRBD1	TRBV18	TRBJ2-7	NA	TGTGCCAGCTCACCAGGGACAGCGCCCTACGAGCAGTACTTC	CASSPGTAPYEQYF
13	TRBD2	TRBV14	TRBJ2-7	NA	TGTGCCAGCAGCCAAGAACGGGGGGTCGAGCAGTACTTC	CASSQERGVEQYF
13	NA	TRBV18	TRBJ2-5	NA	TGTGCCAGCTCACCGGGCCTCGGAGAGACCCAGTACTTC	CASSPGLGETQYF
17	NA	TRBV7-9	TRBJ2-1	NA	TGTGCCAGCAGCCCCCCCTGGGCGACGGAGACCCTTAATGAGCAGTTCTTC	CASSPPWATETLNEQFF
15	NA	TRBV19	TRBJ1-2	once	TGTGCCAGTAGTACGAACGGCGGCCTGTTCCGGGGCTACACCTTC	CASSTNGGLFRGYTF
16	NA	TRBV28	TRBJ2-1	NA	TGTGCCAGCTGGGGAGTAAGGCCTAGCTCCTACAATGAGCAGTTCTTC	CASWGVRPSSYNEQFF
16	NA	TRBV5-1	TRBJ2-7	once	TGCGCCAGCAGCCCCCCCCCAGCAGGGGTCTCCTACGAGCAGTACTTC	CASSPPPAGVSYEQYF
13	NA	TRBV5-1	TRBJ1-6	NA	TGCGCCAGCAGCTTGGGGAGTAAGTCACCCCTCCACTTT	CASSLGSKSPLHF
15	TRBD2	TRBV7-9	TRBJ2-3	once	TGTGCCAGCAGCTGGACTAGCGGGAGGGCAGATACGCAGTATTTT	CASSWTSGRADTQYF
14	NA	TRBV6-9	TRBJ2-7	NA	TGTGCCAGCAGTTACGGAATAAGCGGATACGAGCAGTACTTC	CASSYGISGYEQYF
15	NA	TRBV9	TRBJ2-7	few	TGTGCCAGCAGCCCCCGGACAACGTCAGAAAGCGAGCAGTACTTC	CASSPRTTSESEQYF
16	NA	TRBV14	TRBJ2-1	NA	TGTGCCAGCAGCCAGCGGTTGATAGGGTATCACAATGAGCAGTTCTTC	CASSQRLIGYHNEQFF
18	TRBD1	TRBV9	TRBJ2-2	NA	TGTGCCAGCAGCGGACCCCATAGGACAGGGGGTCGAGCGGGGGAGCTGTTTTTT	CASSGPHRTGGRAGELFF
14	NA	TRBV2	TRBJ2-2	few	TGTGCCAGCGCAGAGAATCGGAACACCGGGGAGCTGTTTTTT	CASAENRNTGELFF
16	TRBD1	TRBV9	TRBJ2-1	NA	TGTGCCAGCAGCGGGGGACAGACCACCTCCTACAATGAGCAGTTCTTC	CASSGGQTTSYNEQFF
13	NA	TRBV6-6	TRBJ2-1	NA	TGTGCCAGCAGGCAAGGCCTGGGGGATGAGCAGTTCTTC	CASRQGLGDEQFF
15	NA	TRBV28	TRBJ2-3	once	TGTGCCAGCAGTTTGGGGACATATTACACAGATACGCAGTATTTT	CASSLGTYYTDTQYF
14	NA	TRBV14	TRBJ1-1	once	TGTGCCAGCAGCCTGGCAGGTATGAACACTGAAGCTTTCTTT	CASSLAGMNTEAFF
13	NA	TRBV10-3	TRBJ2-1	NA	TGTGCCATCAGTTCGGATGCCTACAATGAGCAGTTCTTC	CAISSDAYNEQFF
13	NA	TRBV18	TRBJ1-2	NA	TGTGCCAGCTCTCCCGGGACAAAGTATGGCTACACCTTC	CASSPGTKYGYTF
15	NA	TRBV9	TRBJ1-6	NA	TGTGCCAGCAGCGTAGCCGACCACTGGAATTCACCCCTCCACTTT	CASSVADHWNSPLHF
21	TRBD2	TRBV14	TRBJ2-5	NA	TGTGCCAGCAGCCACGGGTGGGTAGGGACTAGCGGGAGGTGGCTAGGAGAGACCCAGTACTTC	CASSHGWVGTSGRWLGETQYF
16	TRBD1	TRBV15	TRBJ2-7	once	TGTGCCACCAGCAGCAACCGGGACAGACTCACCTACGAGCAGTACTTC	CATSSNRDRLTYEQYF
13	TRBD1	TRBV5-1	TRBJ1-1	NA	TGCGCCAGCAGCGGACAGGTGGGCACTGAAGCTTTCTTT	CASSGQVGTEAFF